This TCR beta chain was identified during a study of prognosis after radiotherapy for stage I lung cancer listed by TCRdb under 2021. Study-level background: Between early 2018 and early 2019, roughly 19 patients with stage I NSCLC were enrolled in Nanjing, China. After SBRT, distant metastases developed in about 20% of the 19 patients at a median of 7 months, while the remaining 15 patients had no significant progression. No patient received concurrent therapy alongside SBRT. Image-guided IMRT or VMAT was used to deliver SBRT in 3 to 5 fractions at a biologically effective dose of at least 100 Gy. Every patient was regarded as medically inoperable, because of comorbidities in over ten cases and refusal of surgery in roughly seven cases. The study profiled peripheral blood TCR beta repertoires from stage I NSCLC patients before and after stereotactic body radiotherapy and related them to distant failure. Squamous cell carcinoma histology was identified in over five patients, and adenocarcinoma histology was identified in under 15 patients. Ages in the cohort of over ten men and a handful of women ranged from roughly 53 to 84 years, with a median of 74. Five patients had oligometastatic NSCLC after their primary tumor was surgically resected, and about 13 patients had newly diagnosed primary stage I lung tumors. The study took one blood sample before SBRT and one after SBRT from each of around 19 patients and sequenced all 38 samples.

Two rounds of multiplex PCR were used to amplify the TCR beta CDR3 region from genomic DNA. In the first round of PCR, primers specific to each TRBV and TRBJ gene were used, and the primer sequences are filed in Chinese patent CN105087789A. Universal primers were used in the second round of PCR. The Roche High Pure PCR Template Preparation Kit was used to extract genomic DNA from frozen PBMCs. Libraries were sequenced paired-end with 151 bp reads on an Illumina HiSeq 3000. The original pipeline was this. CutAdapt was used to discard raw reads that did not contain the multiplex PCR primer sequences. High-quality paired reads were merged into contigs with PEAR. TRB V, D and J gene segments were assigned to each contig with MiXCR by alignment to reference sequences. To remove sequencing errors, CDR3 sequences were clustered according to base quality and sequence similarity. Diversity was measured as Shannon entropy normalized by the natural log of productive TCR sequence number. To get clonality, Shannon entropy was divided by the natural log of the number of unique clonotypes, and that result was subtracted from one. The Youden index of ROC curves was used to select progression-free survival cut-offs for repertoire metrics, and analyses were performed in R 3.5.3. In-frame beta chains were kept once TCRdb had trimmed the public reads at Q25 with fastp and called clones with MiXCR. Each entry merges the rows of one CDR3 protein and shows their most common DNA and genes. The V and J calls, along with clone size, are taken from TCRdb and not from the paper's own processing. The table for this sample lists 15,000 to 20,000 distinct CDR3 sequences; around 29% of them were counted only once. About 23% of the sample belongs to the ten largest clones.

At least ten counts were recorded for this clonotype. Its antigen is unknown. No much larger clonotype is one base removed from it; base qualities were not supplied. A history of other malignancies or of prior chemotherapy or radiotherapy was absent in all patients, and node-negative disease was shown on CT and PET/CT in all patients. At each of the two time points, around 5.7 milliliters of peripheral venous blood were collected into EDTA tubes. Ficoll-Paque Plus density-gradient centrifugation was used to isolate PBMCs. Immediately after collection, samples were stored at -80 degrees C until analysis. Study-wide conclusions, independent of this receptor: Unique TCR clone counts fell after SBRT (median approximately 10,000 before versus more than 6,500 after; Wilcoxon paired P=0.011). TRBV and TRBJ usage frequencies reportedly varied with metastasis status, involving two V genes at baseline and 8 or 9 V and two J genes after SBRT. Limitations of the study included a small cohort and short follow-up, and the study findings need independent validation. All reported P values were unadjusted for multiple comparisons. Post-SBRT Shannon entropy and its change from baseline were lower in patients who developed distant metastases; baseline Shannon entropy was not associated with metastases. Whether the expanded TCR clones were tumor-specific was not determined.

The TCR sequence derives from a donor over 45 with non-small cell lung cancer. The sequences come from PBMCs, collected before or after stereotactic body radiation therapy (not recorded which).

The CDR3 region reads CSVERGQTNTGELFF. The DNA sequence is TGCAGCGTTGAACGAGGGCAGACGAACACCGGGGAGCTGTTTTTT. The chain is assembled from TRBV29-1 and TRBJ2-2; the D segment could be TRBD2, given 5 matching bases. From its cysteine to its phenylalanine, the CDR3 spans 15 amino acids. Kept here is only the CDR3 DNA, which spans 45 bases and is read in frame from base 1. The trim is 2 bases for V and 0 bases for J, with a gap of 10 bases between the germline ends. CDR1 and CDR2 were assigned from the germline V gene as SQVTM and ANQGSEA.